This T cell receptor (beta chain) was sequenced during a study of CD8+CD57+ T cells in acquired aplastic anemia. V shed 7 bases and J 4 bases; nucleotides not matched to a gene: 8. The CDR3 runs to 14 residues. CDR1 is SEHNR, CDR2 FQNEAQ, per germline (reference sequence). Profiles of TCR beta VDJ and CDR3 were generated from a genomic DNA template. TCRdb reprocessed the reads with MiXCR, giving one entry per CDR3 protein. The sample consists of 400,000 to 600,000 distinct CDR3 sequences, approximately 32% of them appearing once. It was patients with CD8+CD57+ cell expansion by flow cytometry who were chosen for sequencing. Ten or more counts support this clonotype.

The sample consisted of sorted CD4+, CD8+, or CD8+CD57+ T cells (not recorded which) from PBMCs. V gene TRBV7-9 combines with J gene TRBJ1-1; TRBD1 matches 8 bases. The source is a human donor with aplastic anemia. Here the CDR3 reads CASIEGQVTTEAFF. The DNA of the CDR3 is TGTGCCAGCATCGAGGGACAGGTTACCACTGAAGCTTTCTTT.